The source of this TCR beta chain is a study of CD8+ T cells in alopecia areata. RNA extraction was followed by reverse transcription into cDNA, which acted as the sequencing template. TCRdb's copy holds only in-frame clones and misses some; the assay was immunoSEQ multiplex PCR. This sample has around 140,000 clones; about 50% occur once, and the top ten carry 18%. The receptor's source is a human donor with alopecia areata. The material sequenced was CD8+ T cells sorted from blood, taken at week 0.

DNA of the CDR3: TGCGCCAGCAGCCAAGATCAGGGACTGGAGACCCAGTACTTC. Its translation: CASSQDQGLETQYF. The chain couples TRBV4-1 to TRBJ2-5, with D possibly being TRBD2 (6 bases). The CDR3 runs 14 residues. Germline values: CDR1 MGHRA, CDR2 YSYEKL. The V end lost 0 bases, the J end lost 5 bases, and 10 bases lay between the germline ends.